The entry below describes one T cell receptor (beta chain). The target antigen is unknown. Germline loops: CDR1 SGHDN, CDR2 FVKESK. The CDR3 runs to 14 residues. V lost 5 bases, J lost 2 bases, and 13 bases lay in between. Template switching with 5'RACE generated the TCR cDNA and added a universal primer site and UMIs. TCRdb reprocessed the 5' RACE reads with MiXCR, giving one entry per CDR3 protein. The table records around 250,000 distinct CDR3 sequences, 6.9% of them present only once. The data derive from a study of T cells after yellow fever vaccination. As for the study in general: Some fractions had low cell numbers, and these were prepared with SMART-Seq v4 Ultra Low Input. Study observations and caveats: Most clones from primary vaccination resurfaced after the booster (approximately 97% CD4, about 91% CD8).

This specimen consisted of CD4+ T cells sorted from PBMCs, obtained 15 days after the yellow fever booster vaccination. This chain joins TRBV14 and TRBJ2-7; D possibly matches TRBD1 or TRBD2 (6 bases each). The source is a man aged 25 to 40 who received the YFV17D yellow fever vaccine. CDR3 in DNA: TGTGCCAGCAGCGCGCGAGGGGGGACCTACGAGCAGTACTTC. Amino acids: CASSARGGTYEQYF.